The T cell receptor (beta chain) under discussion was sequenced for a study of T cells after yellow fever vaccination. Study-wide results and caveats: Overlap between CD4 and CD8 compartments was detected for a small share of clonotypes. After the booster, over 95% of CD4 and 88% of CD8 primary-response clones were re-detected.

Germline assignment: CDR1 MNHEY and CDR2 SVGAGI. V shed 4 bases and J 6 bases; nucleotides not matched to a gene: 11. This CDR3 spans 15 amino acids. Regarding this clonotype: Its specificity is not known.

TCRdb itself ran the 5' RACE reads through MiXCR, one entry per CDR3 protein. Here the sample spans approximately 340,000 distinct CDR3 sequences, roughly 8.7% being singletons. The chain recombines TRBV6-5 with TRBJ2-5; 7 bases match TRBD2. The input for sequencing was PBMCs, taken on the day of the first yellow fever vaccination. The clonotype was recovered from a man aged 18-30 years who received the YFV17D yellow fever vaccine. CDR3 protein: CASSSTRLAQQTQYF. For the CDR3, the DNA is TGTGCCAGCAGTTCCACCAGACTAGCTCAACAGACCCAGTACTTC.